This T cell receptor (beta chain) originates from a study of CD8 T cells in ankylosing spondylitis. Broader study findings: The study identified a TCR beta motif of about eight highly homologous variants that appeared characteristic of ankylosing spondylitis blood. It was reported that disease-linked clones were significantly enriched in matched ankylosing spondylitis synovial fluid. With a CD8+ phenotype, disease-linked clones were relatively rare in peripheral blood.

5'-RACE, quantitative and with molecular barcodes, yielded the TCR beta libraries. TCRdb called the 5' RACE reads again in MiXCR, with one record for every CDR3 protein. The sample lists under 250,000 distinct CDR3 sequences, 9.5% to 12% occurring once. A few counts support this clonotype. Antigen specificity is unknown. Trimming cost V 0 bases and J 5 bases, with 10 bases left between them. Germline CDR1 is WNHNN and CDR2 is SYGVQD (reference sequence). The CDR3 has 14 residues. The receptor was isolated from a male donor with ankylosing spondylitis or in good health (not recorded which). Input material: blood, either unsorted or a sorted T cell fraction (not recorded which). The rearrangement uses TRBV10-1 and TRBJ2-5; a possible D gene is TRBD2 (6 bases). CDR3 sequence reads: CASSESGLPETQYF. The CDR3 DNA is TGCGCCAGCAGTGAGTCGGGACTCCCGGAGACCCAGTACTTC.